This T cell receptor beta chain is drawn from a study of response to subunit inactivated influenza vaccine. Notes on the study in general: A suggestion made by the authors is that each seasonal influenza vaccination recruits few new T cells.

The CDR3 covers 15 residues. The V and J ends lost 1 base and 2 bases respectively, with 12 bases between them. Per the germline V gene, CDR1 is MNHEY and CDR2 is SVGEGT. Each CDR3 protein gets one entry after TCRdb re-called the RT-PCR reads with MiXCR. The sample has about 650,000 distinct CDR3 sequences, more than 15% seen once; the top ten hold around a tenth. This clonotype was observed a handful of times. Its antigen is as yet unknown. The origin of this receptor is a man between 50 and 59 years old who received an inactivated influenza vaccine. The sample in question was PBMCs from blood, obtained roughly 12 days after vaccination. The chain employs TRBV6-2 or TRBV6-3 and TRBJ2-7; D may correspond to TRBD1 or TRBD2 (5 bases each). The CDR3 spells CASSYFGTHPYEQYF. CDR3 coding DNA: TGTGCCAGCAGTTACTTCGGGACCCATCCCTACGAGCAGTACTTC.